This T cell receptor (beta chain) was retrieved from a study of blood T cell repertoires in COVID-19. Study details: PBMCs, B-cell-depleted T cells, or T cells provided the cDNA or gDNA that made up the material.

This clone was recorded only once. Original processing methods: Estimation of nucleated cell counts was performed using reference gene primer amplification. Profiled with immunoSEQ multiplex PCR; TCRdb holds only in-frame clones, not every one. The V and J calls and clone size come from that table; D and trimming were worked out from the DNA. This table holds about 350,000 clones, approximately 84% found once. Germline loops: CDR1 SEHNR, CDR2 FQNEAQ (reference sequence). The CDR3 length is 15 residues. V was shortened by 5 bases and J by 0 bases, with 13 bases between the two germline ends. Across about two dozen US areas, participants ranged in age from about 18 to 90 years.

The sequence was obtained from a woman aged 25 to 39 who had recovered from COVID-19. The rearrangement joins TRBV7-9 to TRBJ1-2; the D is unclear. Sequencing input: PBMCs or T cells enriched from blood (not recorded which). DNA for the CDR3: TGTGCCAGCAGCCTTCCAGGAAAAGCTAACTATGGCTACACCTTC. Amino acids: CASSLPGKANYGYTF.